This T cell receptor beta chain came from a study of T cells in Graves' hyperthyroidism and ophthalmopathy. Ophthalmopathy in the patients scored at least 3 on Clinical Activity Score and at least 4 on NOSPECS grade, lasting under 3 months. Diagnosing involved the use of clinical symptoms, serum thyroxine and TRAb, thyroid ultrasound and orbital computed tomography. As for this clonotype: Its matching antigen is unknown.

Study-level findings and limits: The model made its ophthalmopathy prediction, and onset followed a median roughly 6.5 months later. Most expanded thyroid clonotypes above 0.001 also appeared in blood.

Researchers amplified the TCR beta CDR3 regions from RNA transcripts. TCR CDR3 regions were first amplified by RT-PCR with HTBI primers. Using its own MiXCR run on the multiplex PCR reads, TCRdb lists one record per CDR3 protein. The top ten hold roughly 60% of the sample, which has about 270,000 distinct CDR3 sequences, approximately 21% seen once. The clonotype comes from a man under 40 with Graves' ophthalmopathy. Sequencing was carried out using blood.

The CDR3: CASSFSGLARNEQFF. CDR3 DNA: TGTGCCAGCAGTTTTTCGGGACTAGCACGCAATGAGCAGTTCTTC. V and J are TRBV12-3 or TRBV12-4 and TRBJ2-1, with TRBD2 matching over 9 bases. The V and J ends lost 3 bases and 6 bases, in that order; junction bases with no gene match: 6. This CDR3 is 15 amino acids long.